The 14 T cell receptor beta chains given below trace back to one sample, sequenced in a study of CD8 T cells in ankylosing spondylitis. TCRdb independently ran MiXCR on the 5' RACE reads; one entry per CDR3 protein. The sample lists around 150,000 distinct CDR3 sequences, 5.5% to 7.5% occurring once. The sample comprised blood, either unsorted or a sorted T cell fraction (not recorded which). These receptor sequences come from a female donor with ankylosing spondylitis or in good health (not recorded which).

Here the CDR3 reads CASSPLKGYTF. The CDR3 DNA follows: TGCGCCAGCAGCCCCTTGAAGGGCTACACCTTC. This chain links TRBV4-1 with TRBJ1-2; no firm D call. CDR1 and CDR2 from the germline V gene are MGHRA and YSYEKL. Deletions cut 4 bases from V and 8 bases from J, with 8 bases between. The CDR3 has 11 residues.

This clonotype was observed many times. V usage is TRBV5-1 and J usage is TRBJ2-3; D is possibly TRBD2 (5 bases). The V gene lost 1 base and the J gene lost 6 bases, with 9 bases spanning the gap. CDR3 size: 13 residues. Germline V gene lookup returns CDR1 SGHRS and CDR2 YFSETQ. This chain's CDR3 is CASSLRTRDTQYF. CDR3 in DNA: TGCGCCAGCAGCTTGAGGACTCGGGATACGCAGTATTTT.

This clonotype was counted at least ten times. The chain couples TRBV28 to TRBJ2-3, with D possibly TRBD1 on 5 matching bases. CDR3 size: 16 residues. Germline loops: CDR1 MDHEN, CDR2 SYDVKM. Trimming removed 3 bases at V and 1 base at J, with 14 bases between. Here the CDR3 DNA reads TGTGCCAGCAGTTTTGCGTGGCAGGGTGGCACAGATACGCAGTATTTT. Translated, it gives CASSFAWQGGTDTQYF.

This clonotype was counted many times. The gene calls are TRBV12-3 or TRBV12-4 and TRBJ2-5, with 7 nucleotides matching TRBD1. J gave up 0 bases and V 6 bases, and 7 bases lay outside the gene matches. The CDR3 spans 15 residues. For the CDR3, the DNA is TGTGCCAGCAGCGGGGACAGAACGTACCAAGAGACCCAGTACTTC. The encoded protein is CASSGDRTYQETQYF.

This clonotype was seen repeatedly, ten times or more. V is TRBV5-1 and J is TRBJ1-5, with 8 bases fitting TRBD1. In germline, CDR1 is SGHRS, CDR2 YFSETQ. This CDR3 has 15 residues. The V segment lost 4 bases and the J segment 3 bases; nucleotides outside the gene matches: 6. CDR3 bases: TGCGCCAGCAGCCCCCAGGGGGCGGTCAATCAGCCCCAGCATTTT. Translating it yields CASSPQGAVNQPQHF.

This clonotype was seen many times. This rearrangement joins TRBV5-1 to TRBJ1-2; D might be TRBD1 (6 bases). Germline CDR1 SGHRS, CDR2 YFSETQ. This CDR3 has 14 amino acids. V was pared by 4 bases and J by 6 bases, with 16 bases between. In DNA form, the CDR3 reads TGCGCCAGCAGCGCTACCGGGACAATTGATGGCTACACCTTC. Protein product: CASSATGTIDGYTF.

The gene calls are TRBV6-1 and TRBJ1-2; no reliable D call. Germline CDR1 reads MNHNS; CDR2 reads SASEGT. V lost 0 bases, J lost 0 bases, and 8 bases lay in between. The CDR3 sequence is 15 residues long. CDR3 DNA sequence: TGTGCCAGCAGTGAAGCGCACGGGTCTAACTATGGCTACACCTTC. This translates into CASSEAHGSNYGYTF.

There are many counts of this clonotype. The chain couples TRBV6-1 to TRBJ2-5; D is unclear. The CDR3 length is 13 residues. In germline, CDR1 is MNHNS, CDR2 SASEGT. Trimming stripped 10 bases from V and 0 bases from J, with 12 bases between. The CDR3 sequence is CATQRVHQETQYF. The CDR3 nucleotides are TGTGCCACCCAAAGGGTCCACCAAGAGACCCAGTACTTC.

This clonotype was counted once. This chain links TRBV7-8 with TRBJ2-3; the D is unclear. Germline V gene lookup returns CDR1 SGHVS and CDR2 FQNEAQ. The CDR3 is 14 residues long. V was cut by 5 bases and J by 3 bases, with 12 bases left in between. CDR3 residues: CASSPFSTTDTQYF. The DNA for the CDR3 is TGTGCCAGCAGCCCCTTTTCAACAACAGATACGCAGTATTTT. Full variable domain (outside the CDR3, taken from reference TRBV7-8 and TRBJ2-3): GAGVSQSPRYKVAKRGQDVALRCDPISGHVSLFWYQQALGQGPEFLTYFQNEAQLDKSGLPSDRFFAERPEGSVSTLKIQRTQQEDSAVYLCASSPFSTTDTQYFGPGTRLTVL.

This clonotype was recorded at least ten times. The chain joins TRBV4-1 to TRBJ2-7; D perhaps matches TRBD1 (7 bases). The V gene's germline CDR1 is MGHRA and CDR2 YSYEKL. The CDR3 loop spans 14 amino acids. V gave up 0 bases and J gave up 3 bases, with 9 bases separating them. The CDR3 region is CASSQDRGVYEQYF. The CDR3 nucleotides are TGCGCCAGCAGCCAAGACAGGGGGGTCTACGAGCAGTACTTC.

This clonotype has just a few counts. Here the CDR3 reads CATSSSRLSNQPQHF. As DNA, the CDR3 is TGTGCCACCAGCAGTTCTAGGTTGAGCAATCAGCCCCAGCATTTT. The V gene is TRBV15, the J gene TRBJ1-5; D is ambiguous. Germline V gives CDR1 LNHNV, CDR2 YYDKDF (reference sequence). This CDR3 has 15 amino acids. V was cut by 3 bases and J by 1 base, with 10 bases left in between.

This clonotype was counted at least ten times. The chain recombines TRBV11-2 with TRBJ1-6, with D maybe TRBD1 (6 bases). Germline CDR1 is SGHAT and CDR2 is FQNNGV. CDR3 length equals 16 residues. Trimming took 5 bases from V and 10 from J, leaving 21 bases between them. This CDR3 reads CASSELKGGWGSPLHF. CDR3 coding DNA: TGTGCCAGCAGCGAGCTGAAGGGGGGATGGGGATCACCCCTCCACTTT. Variable domain in full (rest from reference TRBV11-2 and TRBJ1-6): EAGVAQSPRYKIIEKRQSVAFWCNPISGHATLYWYQQILGQGPKLLIQFQNNGVVDDSQLPKDRFSAERLKGVDSTLKIQPAKLEDSAVYLCASSELKGGWGSPLHFGNGTRLTVT.

Ten or more counts support this clonotype. This chain joins TRBV6-1 and TRBJ1-4; 7 bases map to TRBD1. CDR3 size: 16 residues. CDR1 MNHNS and CDR2 SASEGT come from the germline V gene. V shed 6 bases, J shed 2 bases, and the junction held 9 bases outside the gene matches. CDR3 coding DNA: TGTGCCAGCAGCGATCATGACAGGGAGACTAATGAAAAACTGTTTTTT. Translation gives CASSDHDRETNEKLFF.

The table lists this clonotype with many counts. J is TRBJ1-6 and V is TRBV15; maybe TRBD1 (5 bases). The CDR3 has 16 residues. Looked up from germline, CDR1 is LNHNV and CDR2 is YYDKDF (reference sequence). Trimming cost V 7 bases and J 0 bases, with 13 bases left between them. For the CDR3, the DNA is TGTGCCACCATGGACACCGAAGACTCCTATAATTCACCCCTCCACTTT. Residues: CATMDTEDSYNSPLHF. Variable domain in full (rest from reference TRBV15 and TRBJ1-6): DAMVIQNPRYQVTQFGKPVTLSCSQTLNHNVMYWYQQKSSQAPKLLFHYYDKDFNNEADTPDNFQSRRPNTSFCFLDIRSPGLGDTAMYLCATMDTEDSYNSPLHFGNGTRLTVT.